The 17 T cell receptor beta chains presented below share a single source sample, sequenced in a study of PD-L1 blockade in urothelial cancer. Time point indicated: pretreatment peripheral blood. Here immunoSEQ multiplex PCR was the method, and the copy in TCRdb shows in-frame clones only, minus some. The sample records 55,000 to 75,000 clones, over 75% being singletons. The sample was PBMCs, taken around atezolizumab (anti-PD-L1) treatment. Every receptor here comes from a man aged 65 to 85 with urothelial cancer.

J is TRBJ2-7 and V is TRBV4-2; the match to TRBD2 covers 9 bases. Germline V gene lookup returns CDR1 LGHNA and CDR2 YNFKEQ. The CDR3 contains 18 residues. The V and J ends lost 0 bases and 0 bases, in that order; junction bases with no gene match: 9. The CDR3 reads CASSQEVAGAHSSYEQYF. CDR3 in DNA: TGTGCCAGCAGCCAAGAAGTAGCGGGAGCGCACTCCTCCTACGAGCAGTACTTC.

This chain links TRBV18 with TRBJ2-7; 8 nucleotides align to TRBD1. The CDR3 totals 15 residues. Germline CDR1 is KGHSH and CDR2 is LQKENI. The trim removed 6 bases at V and 0 bases at J, leaving 7 bases unmatched. CDR3 DNA sequence: TGTGCCAGCTCGCAGGGGGCCGAGAACTCCTACGAGCAGTACTTC. Translating gives CASSQGAENSYEQYF. The whole variable domain, remainder taken from reference TRBV18 and TRBJ2-7, is NAGVMQNPRHLVRRRGQEARLRCSPMKGHSHVYWYRQLPEEGLKFMVYLQKENIIDESGMPKERFSAEFPKEGPSILRIQQVVRGDSAAYFCASSQGAENSYEQYFGPGTRLTVT.

Only a few counts were recorded for this clone. V usage is TRBV4-3 and J usage is TRBJ2-1; 7 positions agree with TRBD2. The germline V gene encodes CDR1 LGHNA and CDR2 YSLEER. This CDR3 is 15 amino acids long. V was clipped by 0 bases and J by 9 bases; unmatched bases: 8. CDR3 loop: CASSQDSGWGGEQFF. The CDR3 nucleotides are TGCGCCAGCAGCCAAGATAGCGGCTGGGGGGGTGAGCAGTTCTTC.

J is TRBJ2-3 and V is TRBV19, with D possibly TRBD1 on 5 matching bases. Trimming removed 3 bases at V and 2 bases at J, with 18 bases between. CDR1 and CDR2 (germline): LNHDA, SQIVND (reference sequence). CDR3 length: 17 amino acids. CDR3 coding DNA: TGTGCCAGTAGTATCGGTGTGGGGCGTGTTGACACAGATACGCAGTATTTT. Translating it yields CASSIGVGRVDTDTQYF.

J is TRBJ1-2 and V is TRBV11-3, with a weak D call TRBD1 (6 bases). In germline, CDR1 is SGHNT, CDR2 YENEEA. The V end lost 1 base, the J end lost 2 bases, and 11 bases lay between the germline ends. CDR3 length: 15 amino acids. This CDR3 is CASSLGQGINYGYTF. As DNA, the CDR3 is TGTGCCAGCAGCTTAGGCCAGGGGATAAACTATGGCTACACCTTC.

The chain employs TRBV5-8 and TRBJ2-1, with D unclear. The germline V gene encodes CDR1 SGHTS and CDR2 YDEGEE. CDR3 length: 14 amino acids. V gave up 1 base and J gave up 7 bases, with 12 bases separating them. The CDR3 sequence: CASSLLSGYNEQFF. The CDR3 region has the DNA TGTGCCAGCAGCTTGTTGTCCGGTTATAATGAGCAGTTCTTC. Drawing the rest from reference TRBV5-8 and TRBJ2-1, the complete variable domain is EAGVTQSPTHLIKTRGQQATLRCSPISGHTSVYWYQQALGLGLQFLLWYDEGEERNRGNFPPRFSGRQFPNYSSELNVNALELEDSALYLCASSLLSGYNEQFFGPGTRLTVL.

Written as DNA, the CDR3 is TGTGCCAGCAGCTTGGGACTTAATGAGCAGTTCTTC. Its protein product is CASSLGLNEQFF. The rearrangement links TRBV5-6 to TRBJ2-1, with unresolved D. Between the trimmed V and J ends, which lost 0 bases and 7 bases, there was a span of 5 bases. Germline CDR1 and CDR2: SGHDT and YYEEEE. CDR3 length: 12 amino acids.

The chain links TRBV6-1 to TRBJ1-5; no definite D call. Trimming took off 0 bases at V and 4 bases at J, with 10 bases between the two ends. The CDR3 contains 15 residues. The germline CDR1 and CDR2 sequences are MNHNS and SASEGT. The CDR3 DNA is TGTGCCAGCAGTGAAGCAGGTCAGACAAATCAGCCCCAGCATTTT. Translation: CASSEAGQTNQPQHF.

This clone was seen once. The chain links TRBV5-5 to TRBJ2-5, with TRBD1 identical over 7 bases. This CDR3 contains 14 residues. The trim removed 3 bases at V and 4 bases at J, leaving 6 bases unmatched. Per germline, CDR1 SGHKS and CDR2 YYEKEE (reference sequence). DNA for the CDR3: TGTGCCAGCAGCTCATCGGGACAGAGAGAGACCCAGTACTTC. Amino acid sequence: CASSSSGQRETQYF.

The V call is TRBV27, the J call TRBJ2-1; 13 bases are shared with TRBD2. This CDR3 region has 16 residues. After removal of 2 bases from V and 7 bases from J, the junction contained 5 bases not matched to a gene. Germline V gives CDR1 MNHEY, CDR2 SMNVEV (reference sequence). The CDR3: CASSLARTSGSNEQFF. The DNA of the CDR3 is TGTGCCAGCAGTTTAGCCCGGACTAGCGGGAGTAATGAGCAGTTCTTC.

This chain connects TRBV29-1 to TRBJ1-1; D may be TRBD1 (5 bases). V lost 6 bases and J lost 0, with 14 bases in between. This CDR3 spans 14 amino acids. Germline CDR1 is SQVTM and CDR2 is ANQGSEA. The CDR3 reads CSVGGVRMNTEAFF. CDR3 bases: TGCAGCGTCGGGGGGGTGAGAATGAACACTGAAGCTTTCTTT.

The chain combines TRBV5-4 with TRBJ2-7; TRBD1 is a possible D gene (5 bases). CDR1 and CDR2 from the germline V gene are SGHNT and YYREEE (reference sequence). Trimming removed 0 bases from V and 5 bases from J, with 15 bases in between. The CDR3 has 15 amino acids. The CDR3 sequence: CASSLDPRTRDEQYF. CDR3 coding DNA: TGTGCCAGCAGCTTGGATCCCCGGACACGGGACGAGCAGTACTTC.

The genes are TRBV18 and TRBJ2-7; tentatively, D is TRBD2 (6 bases). V was cut by 3 bases and J by 3 bases, with 15 bases left in between. Germline-derived CDR1 and CDR2 are KGHSH and LQKENI. The CDR3 is made up of 15 amino acids. The CDR3 here is CASSPSGTEVYEQYF. Written as DNA, the CDR3 is TGTGCCAGCTCACCCTCCGGGACTGAGGTCTACGAGCAGTACTTC.

A single count supports this clone. The V gene is TRBV4-3, the J gene TRBJ2-7, with unresolved D. V was trimmed by 0 bases and J by 6 bases, leaving 12 bases between them. This CDR3 is built from 14 residues. Germline-derived CDR1 and CDR2 are LGHNA and YSLEER. The CDR3 DNA reads TGCGCCAGCAGCCAAGATTGGAGCTACGGCGAGCAGTACTTC. The encoded protein is CASSQDWSYGEQYF.

V is TRBV5-4 and J is TRBJ2-1, with a weak D call TRBD2 (6 bases). The V gene's germline CDR1 is SGHNT and CDR2 YYREEE (reference sequence). The CDR3 is made up of 15 amino acids. The germline V and J ends were trimmed by 0 bases and 4 bases, with 11 bases remaining between them. CDR3: CASSLESSAYNEQFF. In DNA form, the CDR3 reads TGTGCCAGCAGCTTGGAGTCTAGCGCATACAATGAGCAGTTCTTC.

The DNA for the CDR3 is TGTGCCAGCAGCGCAAGGGACAGCAGCTCTGGAAACACCATATATTTT. As protein: CASSARDSSSGNTIYF. The chain joins TRBV9 to TRBJ1-3; TRBD1 agrees at 7 bases. The CDR3 loop spans 16 amino acids. V was pared by 3 bases and J by 0 bases, with 6 bases of the junction left unmatched. Germline CDR1 is SGDLS and CDR2 is YYNGEE.

The gene calls are TRBV6-1 and TRBJ2-2; D call uncertain. In germline, CDR1 is MNHNS, CDR2 SASEGT. V was pared by 4 bases and J by 1 base, with 7 bases between. The CDR3 extends over 14 amino acids. The CDR3 here is CASSVTGNTGELFF. The CDR3 DNA follows: TGTGCCAGCAGTGTCACCGGGAACACCGGGGAGCTGTTTTTT.